This T cell receptor (beta chain) was documented in a study of blood T cells in healthy people across ages. For the second PCR, which ran for about 6 to 12 cycles, a sample-barcoded 5' primer and a J-beta primer mix were used. Per sample, CDR3-containing paired-end reads numbered at least 2.5 million. In TCRdb, the 5' RACE reads were re-called with MiXCR into one record per CDR3 protein. This sample yields about 580,000 distinct CDR3 sequences, of which more than 45% are seen a single time; roughly 24% belongs to the top ten. The germline V and J ends were trimmed by 3 bases and 4 bases, with 13 bases remaining between them. This CDR3 contains 14 residues. Germline CDR1 SGHKS, CDR2 YYEKEE (reference sequence). This clonotype was counted between two and nine times. Its antigen remains unknown. General study results and limits: Older age went with lower TCR beta diversity per million T cells, in a roughly linear way.

The authors extracted at least 5 micrograms of total RNA per sample. This receptor was taken from a man aged 80 or over in good health. The J gene is TRBJ1-2, the V gene TRBV5-5; TRBD1 is a possible D gene (5 bases). Sample: blood. CDR3 in amino acids: CASSSGPEGYGYTF. In nucleotides, the CDR3 is TGTGCCAGCAGCTCGGGACCCGAGGGCTATGGCTACACCTTC.